What follows are 13 T cell receptor beta chains derived from one specimen sequenced in a study of response to subunit inactivated influenza vaccine. One entry per CDR3 protein results from TCRdb running MiXCR on the RT-PCR reads. The table records about 650,000 distinct CDR3 sequences, 14% of them present only once. The input for sequencing was PBMCs from blood, taken around two weeks before vaccination. These receptors originate from a man aged 45-60 years who received an inactivated influenza vaccine.

This clonotype was picked up a small number of times. The chain is built from TRBV15 and TRBJ1-3; D is unclear. The germline CDR1 and CDR2 sequences are LNHNV and YYDKDF (reference sequence). The CDR3 runs to 14 residues. V was cut by 1 base and J by 0 bases, with 4 bases left in between. The CDR3 here is CATSRGPSGNTIYF. The CDR3 DNA is TGTGCCACCAGCAGAGGCCCCTCTGGAAACACCATATATTTT.

This clonotype turned up a few times. V is TRBV4-1 and J is TRBJ1-1, with 9 bases lining up with TRBD1. Trimming cost V 6 bases and J 4 bases; bases outside gene matches: 6. This CDR3 region has 14 residues. Germline V gene data show CDR1 as MGHRA and CDR2 as YSYEKL. The DNA of the CDR3 is TGCGCCAGCAGTTATACAGGGGGCCCCACTGAAGCTTTCTTT. Translation: CASSYTGGPTEAFF.

This chain joins TRBV12-3 or TRBV12-4 and TRBJ2-2; D ambiguous. The CDR3 length is 14 residues. V gave up 1 base and J gave up 4 bases, with 7 bases separating them. The CDR3 DNA sequence: TGTGCCAGCAGTTTAGGACACATCACCGGGGAGCTGTTTTTT. It translates to CASSLGHITGELFF.

This clonotype was observed a few times. This rearrangement joins TRBV4-2 to TRBJ1-1; D unresolved. The germline gives CDR1 LGHNA, CDR2 YNFKEQ. Trimming took 0 bases from V and 3 from J, leaving 11 bases between them. The CDR3 totals 15 residues. CDR3 residues: CASSQDRRVDTEAFF. DNA for the CDR3: TGTGCCAGCAGCCAAGACCGGCGGGTCGACACTGAAGCTTTCTTT.

This clonotype was observed many times. This chain uses TRBV12-3 or TRBV12-4 with TRBJ2-7, with 10 bases aligning to TRBD2. V shed 3 bases, J shed 1 base, and the junction held 6 bases outside the gene matches. The CDR3 contains 16 residues. This CDR3 is CASSFLSGGGSYEQYF. CDR3 DNA sequence: TGTGCCAGCAGTTTTCTAAGCGGGGGGGGATCCTACGAGCAGTACTTC.

This sequence joins TRBV2 and TRBJ2-5; 13 positions match TRBD2. This CDR3 has 15 amino acids. Trimming at V came to 8 bases and at J to 5 bases, leaving 8 bases not matched to a gene. Germline CDR1 reads SNHLY; CDR2 reads FYNNEI. The CDR3 is CASGLLAGGRETQYF. The CDR3 bases are TGTGCCAGCGGCCTACTAGCGGGGGGGCGTGAGACCCAGTACTTC. Full variable domain (rest looked up from reference TRBV2 and TRBJ2-5): EPEVTQTPSHQVTQMGQEVILRCVPISNHLYFYWYRQILGQKVEFLVSFYNNEISEKSEIFDDQFSVERPDGSNFTLKIRSTKLEDSAMYFCASGLLAGGRETQYFGPGTRLLVL.

This clonotype appeared many times. The chain combines TRBV29-1 with TRBJ2-7; 13 bases fit TRBD2. Germline V gives CDR1 SQVTM, CDR2 ANQGSEA. The CDR3 runs to 15 residues. The V segment lost 5 bases and the J segment 4 bases; nucleotides outside the gene matches: 8. CDR3 sequence (DNA): TGCAGCGTTTCCCCCGGACTAGCGGGAGTATACGAGCAGTACTTC. This encodes CSVSPGLAGVYEQYF.

V is TRBV5-1 and J is TRBJ1-2; maybe TRBD1 (5 bases). The CDR3 contains 16 residues. Germline values: CDR1 SGHRS, CDR2 YFSETQ. V lost 2 bases to trimming and J lost 2 bases, with 16 bases between them. The DNA for the CDR3 is TGCGCCAGCAGCTTCAGTCAGGGCCCGCTGAACTATGGCTACACCTTC. Its translation: CASSFSQGPLNYGYTF.

The chain has TRBV20-1 and TRBJ2-3; D ambiguous. Germline V gene data show CDR1 as DFQATT and CDR2 as SNEGSKA (reference sequence). Trimming removed 3 bases at V and 2 bases at J, with 18 bases between. The CDR3 sequence is 16 residues long. DNA for the CDR3: TGCAGTGCTAGTGCTGGAGCCCTATGGACCACAGATACGCAGTATTTT. This encodes CSASAGALWTTDTQYF.

This clonotype was detected a few times. The rearrangement joins TRBV5-5 to TRBJ2-7, with D tentatively TRBD2 (6 bases). CDR1 SGHKS and CDR2 YYEKEE come from the germline V gene (reference sequence). V was pared by 3 bases and J by 0 bases, with 19 bases between. This CDR3 region has 17 residues. The CDR3 spells CASSSTPGDSSSYEQYF. DNA for the CDR3: TGTGCCAGCAGCTCGACCCCGGGGGATTCTAGCTCCTACGAGCAGTACTTC.

This clonotype has a count of ten or more. V gene TRBV20-1 combines with J gene TRBJ2-7; D unresolved. Germline V CDR1 and CDR2: DFQATT, SNEGSKA (reference sequence). The CDR3 is 12 residues long. V was clipped by 3 bases and J by 6 bases, with 12 bases between them. The chain's CDR3 is CSARTILAEQYF. CDR3 in DNA: TGCAGTGCTAGGACCATACTGGCCGAGCAGTACTTC.

This clonotype came up a few times. The chain's CDR3 is CASSAGRNEQYF. The CDR3 nucleotides are TGTGCCAGCAGCGCAGGGCGGAACGAGCAGTACTTC. V and J are TRBV27 and TRBJ2-7, with D possibly matching TRBD1 (5 bases). The germline V and J ends were trimmed by 6 bases and 5 bases, with 11 bases remaining between them. The CDR3 length is 12 residues. Germline assignment: CDR1 MNHEY and CDR2 SMNVEV (reference sequence).

This clonotype has just a few counts. The genes are TRBV6-1 and TRBJ2-7, with TRBD2 matching over 10 bases. With V trimmed by 6 bases and J by 2 bases, 7 bases remained unmatched. CDR1 is MNHNS, CDR2 SASEGT, per germline. The CDR3 covers 15 residues. This CDR3 reads CASSPIAGGPYEQYF. The CDR3 region has the DNA TGTGCCAGCAGCCCCATAGCGGGGGGCCCCTACGAGCAGTACTTC.